The 28 T cell receptor beta chains presented below share a single source sample, sequenced in a study of T cells after yellow fever vaccination. TCRdb fed the 5' RACE reads into MiXCR, producing one record per CDR3 protein. This table has about 320,000 distinct CDR3 sequences, around 4.5% appearing once. The sample in question was PBMCs, obtained 15 days after the yellow fever booster vaccination. The source of these receptors is a man between 18 and 35 years old who received the YFV17D yellow fever vaccine.

The J gene is TRBJ1-2, the V gene TRBV5-4, with unresolved D. Germline CDR1 and CDR2: SGHNT and YYREEE (reference sequence). V was trimmed by 5 bases and J by 0 bases, leaving 11 bases between them. The CDR3 covers 14 residues. The CDR3 is CASSWSGTNYGYTF. CDR3 DNA: TGTGCCAGCAGTTGGTCCGGGACTAACTATGGCTACACCTTC.

This clonotype was detected ten times or more. The J gene is TRBJ1-4, the V gene TRBV5-1; possibly TRBD1 for D (6 bases). This CDR3 contains 15 residues. Trimming took 5 bases from V and 4 from J, leaving 15 bases between them. Germline V gene sequence: CDR1 SGHRS, CDR2 YFSETQ. CDR3 region: CASSILGDINEKLFF. CDR3 coding DNA: TGCGCCAGCAGTATATTGGGGGACATTAATGAAAAACTGTTTTTT. The full variable domain, completed using reference TRBV5-1 and TRBJ1-4, is KAGVTQTPRYLIKTRGQQVTLSCSPISGHRSVSWYQQTPGQGLQFLFEYFSETQRNKGNFPGRFSGRQFSNSRSEMNVSTLELGDSALYLCASSILGDINEKLFFGSGTQLSVL.

This clonotype was recorded at least ten times. The rearrangement uses TRBV7-2 and TRBJ1-4; D gene ambiguous. This CDR3 has 13 residues. V was cut by 11 bases and J by 0 bases, with 10 bases left in between. Germline assignment: CDR1 SGHTA and CDR2 FQGNSA. The CDR3 spells CAVRTATNEKLFF. CDR3 nucleotides: TGTGCCGTGCGGACGGCAACTAATGAAAAACTGTTTTTT.

This clonotype was seen a handful of times. V usage is TRBV18 and J usage is TRBJ1-1; tentatively, D is TRBD1 (5 bases). CDR3 length: 13 amino acids. V lost 6 bases, J lost 8 bases, and 16 bases lay in between. Germline V gene sequence: CDR1 KGHSH, CDR2 LQKENI. This CDR3 is CASSPHRFTEAFF. The CDR3 bases are TGTGCCAGCTCCCCCCACAGGTTCACCGAAGCTTTCTTT.

This chain links TRBV5-1 with TRBJ1-1; no firm D call. CDR1 is SGHRS and CDR2 is YFSETQ in the germline V gene. The length of the CDR3 is 15 residues. The germline V and J ends were trimmed by 1 base and 0 bases, with 10 bases remaining between them. The CDR3: CASSLRQALNTEAFF. The CDR3 bases are TGCGCCAGCAGCTTGCGGCAGGCATTGAACACTGAAGCTTTCTTT.

The chain has TRBV4-1 and TRBJ1-5; the D is unclear. V lost 1 base and J 4 bases, leaving 14 bases between the germline ends. Germline CDR1 is MGHRA and CDR2 is YSYEKL. This CDR3 has 16 residues. The CDR3 nucleotides read TGCGCCAGCAGCCAAGGCGGTCAGTTAAGAAATCAGCCCCAGCATTTT. This encodes CASSQGGQLRNQPQHF.

This clonotype was detected many times. The rearrangement joins TRBV6-1 to TRBJ1-2; D is uncertain. CDR1 and CDR2 (germline): MNHNS, SASEGT. The ends were cut back, 3 bases at V and 5 bases at J, with 7 bases in the middle. This CDR3 contains 12 residues. The CDR3 region has the DNA TGTGCCAGCAGTGACGGGGAGTATGGCTACACCTTC. This codes for CASSDGEYGYTF.

This sequence joins TRBV7-9 and TRBJ2-1, with 8 bases matching TRBD2. Trimming took 8 bases from V and 0 from J; bases not matched to a gene: 24. The CDR3 length is 21 residues. CDR1 and CDR2 (germline): SEHNR, FQNEAQ (reference sequence). The CDR3, as DNA: TGTGCCAGCGAGCAGCTTAGTGCTAGCGGGCCTCCTCCAAGCTCCTACAATGAGCAGTTCTTC. This codes for CASEQLSASGPPPSSYNEQFF.

The sample holds many counts of this clonotype. The genes are TRBV5-1 and TRBJ1-2; TRBD1 might be the D (6 bases). The length of the CDR3 is 13 residues. Looked up from germline, CDR1 is SGHRS and CDR2 is YFSETQ. Trimming removed 2 bases from V and 2 bases from J, with 7 bases in between. For the CDR3, the DNA is TGCGCCAGCAGCTTTACAGGGAACTATGGCTACACCTTC. It encodes CASSFTGNYGYTF.

The chain employs TRBV5-5 and TRBJ2-1; tentatively, D is TRBD2 (6 bases). V lost 0 bases to trimming and J lost 10 bases, with 8 bases between them. The V gene's germline CDR1 is SGHKS and CDR2 YYEKEE (reference sequence). The CDR3 runs 12 residues. CDR3: CASSLVGLEQFF. The CDR3, as DNA: TGTGCCAGCAGCTTGGTCGGACTAGAGCAGTTCTTC.

This clonotype was seen at least ten times. This CDR3 is CASGFFLGVRASEVDEKLFF. CDR3 coding DNA: TGTGCTAGTGGTTTTTTCCTCGGAGTCCGGGCCTCTGAGGTCGATGAAAAACTGTTTTTT. The chain is built from TRBV12-5 and TRBJ1-4; D is unresolved. Germline V gene data show CDR1 as LGHNT and CDR2 as FRNRAP. This CDR3 is built from 20 residues. The V gene lost 3 bases and the J gene lost 6 bases, with 29 bases spanning the gap.

The J gene is TRBJ2-7, the V gene TRBV27, with 8 bases that match TRBD1. After removal of 7 bases from V and 3 bases from J, the junction contained 8 bases not matched to a gene. The CDR3 has 14 amino acids. The V gene's germline CDR1 is MNHEY and CDR2 SMNVEV (reference sequence). CDR3 region: CASNDRGTLYEQYF. The CDR3 coding sequence is TGTGCCAGCAACGACAGGGGAACACTCTACGAGCAGTACTTC.

This clonotype has just a few counts. The chain recombines TRBV5-1 with TRBJ1-1, with TRBD1 identical over 11 bases. Germline-derived CDR1 and CDR2 are SGHRS and YFSETQ. Trimming at V came to 3 bases and at J to 5 bases, leaving 6 bases not matched to a gene. The CDR3 extends over 15 amino acids. As DNA, the CDR3 is TGCGCCAGCAGCTCAGGACAGGGGGCTGGAACTGAAGCTTTCTTT. This translates into CASSSGQGAGTEAFF.

This clonotype was observed many times. V gene TRBV10-3 combines with J gene TRBJ1-6; TRBD1 agrees at 10 bases. V lost 10 bases and J lost 7; bases outside the gene matches: 4. Germline V gene sequence: CDR1 ENHRY, CDR2 SYGVKD. This CDR3 has 13 amino acids. The CDR3 DNA is TGTGCCACGACGGGACAGGGGAATTCACCCCTCCACTTT. Translation gives CATTGQGNSPLHF.

This clonotype has ten or more counts. The V and J genes are TRBV5-8 and TRBJ1-5, with TRBD1 matching over 7 bases. Germline V gene sequence: CDR1 SGHTS, CDR2 YDEGEE. The CDR3 runs 14 residues. The J segment lost 11 bases and the V segment lost 0 bases, leaving 8 bases of the junction unmatched. The CDR3 here is CASSLAQGGRAQHF. CDR3 sequence (DNA): TGTGCCAGCAGCTTGGCCCAGGGGGGCAGGGCCCAGCATTTT. The entire variable domain, with the rest obtained from reference TRBV5-8 and TRBJ1-5, is as follows: EAGVTQSPTHLIKTRGQQATLRCSPISGHTSVYWYQQALGLGLQFLLWYDEGEERNRGNFPPRFSGRQFPNYSSELNVNALELEDSALYLCASSLAQGGRAQHFGDGTRLSIL.

The V call is TRBV7-9, the J call TRBJ2-7; TRBD2 agrees at 7 bases. V lost 10 bases and J lost 1; bases outside the gene matches: 7. Looked up from germline, CDR1 is SEHNR and CDR2 is FQNEAQ (reference sequence). The CDR3 runs 13 residues. The CDR3 region is CATGTTVSYEQYF. The CDR3, as DNA: TGTGCCACGGGGACTACAGTTTCCTACGAGCAGTACTTC.

The gene calls are TRBV5-5 and TRBJ1-3; D is uncertain. This CDR3 region has 12 residues. Looked up from germline, CDR1 is SGHKS and CDR2 is YYEKEE (reference sequence). V was shortened by 4 bases and J by 6 bases, with 8 bases between the two germline ends. In nucleotides, the CDR3 is TGTGCCAGCAGCGCCCTTGAAAACACCATATATTTT. This sequence encodes CASSALENTIYF.

This clonotype was seen more than once but under ten times. The rearrangement uses TRBV5-8 and TRBJ2-6, with no clear D. The CDR3 is made up of 18 amino acids. Germline lookup yields CDR1 SGHTS and CDR2 YDEGEE. Trimming took off 1 base at V and 0 bases at J, with 14 bases between the two ends. The DNA of the CDR3 is TGTGCCAGCAGCTTGCTTCTCGCCCGGATCTCTGGGGCCAACGTCCTGACTTTC. It codes for CASSLLLARISGANVLTF.

The chain links TRBV7-8 to TRBJ2-5, with TRBD2 as a possible D gene (5 bases). Trimming cost V 1 base and J 2 bases, with 11 bases left between them. This CDR3 is 15 amino acids long. Germline values: CDR1 SGHVS, CDR2 FQNEAQ. The CDR3 sequence: CASSLVGSGQETQYF. The DNA of the CDR3 is TGTGCCAGCAGCTTAGTAGGGAGTGGGCAAGAGACCCAGTACTTC.

This clonotype was observed a handful of times. The CDR3 protein is CASSLDGGGDEQYF. The CDR3 DNA reads TGTGCCAGCAGCTTAGACGGGGGGGGCGACGAGCAGTACTTC. V gene TRBV7-8 combines with J gene TRBJ2-7, with TRBD2 matching over 8 bases. V shed 1 base and J 5 bases; nucleotides not matched to a gene: 4. CDR3 length: 14 amino acids. Per the germline V gene, CDR1 is SGHVS and CDR2 is FQNEAQ.

This clonotype was found a few times. The chain is built from TRBV24-1 and TRBJ2-7; D possibly matches TRBD1 or TRBD2 (5 bases each). CDR1 KGHDR and CDR2 SFDVKD come from the germline V gene. There are 13 residues in the CDR3. The V and J ends lost 4 bases and 7 bases respectively, with 13 bases between them. CDR3 DNA sequence: TGTGCCACCAGTGACCCCGGGACCGGGGAGCAGTACTTC. Translation gives CATSDPGTGEQYF.

This clonotype appeared a few times. The chain has TRBV4-1 and TRBJ1-1; tentatively, D is TRBD1 (6 bases). The CDR3 consists of 14 residues. Germline CDR1 and CDR2: MGHRA and YSYEKL. The V gene lost 4 bases and the J gene lost 5 bases, with 14 bases spanning the gap. CDR3 coding DNA: TGCGCCAGCAGCCCGACTAGGGGGGGTACTGAAGCTTTCTTT. This encodes CASSPTRGGTEAFF.

V and J are TRBV7-9 and TRBJ2-2, with 7 bases identical to TRBD1. Losses at the gene ends were 8 bases for V and 3 bases for J; bases not matched to a gene: 9. This CDR3 comprises 15 residues. Germline values: CDR1 SEHNR, CDR2 FQNEAQ (reference sequence). In DNA, the CDR3 is TGTGCCAGCGCTACGAGACAGGGTGACACCGGGGAGCTGTTTTTT. It translates to CASATRQGDTGELFF.

The chain combines TRBV4-3 with TRBJ1-6, with D uncertain. The V gene's germline CDR1 is LGHNA and CDR2 YSLEER. The V and J ends lost 5 bases and 4 bases respectively, with 21 bases between them. The CDR3 contains 18 residues. CDR3 in DNA: TGCGCCAGCAGCGAAGGAACCGGAGTAACCACTTATAATTCACCCCTCCACTTT. Residues: CASSEGTGVTTYNSPLHF.

At least ten counts were recorded for this clonotype. The V and J genes are TRBV5-5 and TRBJ1-6, with D uncertain. The germline gives CDR1 SGHKS, CDR2 YYEKEE (reference sequence). V was shortened by 1 base and J by 9 bases, with 5 bases between the two germline ends. The CDR3 contains 12 residues. CDR3 in DNA: TGTGCCAGCAGCTTGTACACTTCACCCCTCCACTTT. Translated, it gives CASSLYTSPLHF.

The V and J genes are TRBV20-1 and TRBJ1-2, with D perhaps TRBD1 (6 bases). V was pared by 3 bases and J by 0 bases, with 11 bases between. Germline V lookup: CDR1 DFQATT, CDR2 SNEGSKA (reference sequence). This CDR3 contains 14 residues. The CDR3 region is CSASIRGANYGYTF. Written as DNA, the CDR3 is TGCAGTGCTAGTATAAGGGGGGCTAACTATGGCTACACCTTC.

This clonotype has only a few counts. The gene calls are TRBV13 and TRBJ2-5; 10 bases line up with TRBD2. V was clipped by 6 bases and J by 5 bases; unmatched bases: 9. The CDR3 contains 15 residues. Germline CDR1 reads PRHDT; CDR2 reads FYEKMQ (reference sequence). The CDR3 DNA reads TGTGCCAGCAGTTCTTCTAGCGGGGGCGGGGAGACCCAGTACTTC. Encoded protein: CASSSSSGGGETQYF.

At least ten counts were recorded for this clonotype. The V call is TRBV12-3 or TRBV12-4, the J call TRBJ1-1; D gene unclear. The germline V and J ends were trimmed by 3 bases and 7 bases, with 15 bases remaining between them. CDR3 length: 14 amino acids. The CDR3: CASSFLGRSREAFF. The CDR3 nucleotides read TGTGCCAGCAGTTTCCTAGGGCGTTCCCGTGAAGCTTTCTTT.